This TCR beta chain was sequenced during a study of T cell repertoires in cytomegalovirus infection. Overall study: Public TCR beta signatures provided an indication of both CMV infection and a matching HLA type. General observations from the study: Ex vivo responses were dominated by HLA-C-restricted CMV-specific TCR beta clonotypes.

TCRdb fed the reads into MiXCR, producing one record per CDR3 protein. This sample carries 50,000 to 60,000 distinct CDR3 sequences, around a fifth of them seen once, and the ten largest clones take around 80%. This clonotype was seen a handful of times. Its antigen is not known. This CDR3 has 13 residues. The germline V and J ends were trimmed by 4 bases and 6 bases, with 13 bases remaining between them. The chain links TRBV12-3 or TRBV12-4 to TRBJ2-7; TRBD2 is a possible D gene (6 bases). The sample consisted of CD8+ T cells from cultured PBMCs, taken from culture after CMV antigen stimulation. The receptor's source is a human donor in good health (CMV status not recorded). Some clones in this sample may be carry-over from other donors' samples. CDR3 DNA: TGTGCCAGCAGTTCCTCCGCAGCGGGCGAGCAGTACTTC. This translates into CASSSSAAGEQYF.